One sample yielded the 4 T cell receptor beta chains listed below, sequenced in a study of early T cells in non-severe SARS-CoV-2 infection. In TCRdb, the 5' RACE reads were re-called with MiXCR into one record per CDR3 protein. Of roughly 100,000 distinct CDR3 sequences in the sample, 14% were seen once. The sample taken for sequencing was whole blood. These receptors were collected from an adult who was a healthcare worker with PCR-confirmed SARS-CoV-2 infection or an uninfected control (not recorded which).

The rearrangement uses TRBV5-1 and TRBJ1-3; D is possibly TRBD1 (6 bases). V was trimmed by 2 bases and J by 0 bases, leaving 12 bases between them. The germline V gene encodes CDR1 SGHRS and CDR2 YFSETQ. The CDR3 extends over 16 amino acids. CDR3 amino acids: CASSFSGHSSGNTIYF. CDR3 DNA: TGCGCCAGCAGCTTCTCGGGACACTCCTCTGGAAACACCATATATTTT.

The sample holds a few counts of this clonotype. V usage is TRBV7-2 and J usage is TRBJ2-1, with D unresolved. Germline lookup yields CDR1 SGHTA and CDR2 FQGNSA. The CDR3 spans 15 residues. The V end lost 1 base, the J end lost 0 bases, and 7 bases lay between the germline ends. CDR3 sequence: CASSLGASSYNEQFF. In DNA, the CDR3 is TGTGCCAGCAGCTTAGGGGCTAGCTCCTACAATGAGCAGTTCTTC. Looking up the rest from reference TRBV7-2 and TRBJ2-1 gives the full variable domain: GAGVSQSPSNKVTEKGKDVELRCDPISGHTALYWYRQSLGQGLEFLIYFQGNSAPDKSGLPSDRFSAERTGGSVSTLTIQRTQQEDSAVYLCASSLGASSYNEQFFGPGTRLTVL.

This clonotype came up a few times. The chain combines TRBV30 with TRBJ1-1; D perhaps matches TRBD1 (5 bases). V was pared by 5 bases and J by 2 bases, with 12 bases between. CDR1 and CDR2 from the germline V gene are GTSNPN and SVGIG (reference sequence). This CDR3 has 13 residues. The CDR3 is CAWVGGYNTEAFF. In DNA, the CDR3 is TGTGCCTGGGTGGGGGGGTACAACACTGAAGCTTTCTTT.

This CDR3 reads CASSYVFTGELFF. The CDR3 nucleotides are TGTGCCAGCAGTTACGTCTTCACCGGGGAGCTGTTTTTT. The V and J genes are TRBV6-5 and TRBJ2-2; no firm D call. The V gene lost 2 bases and the J gene lost 4 bases, with 5 bases spanning the gap. In germline, CDR1 is MNHEY, CDR2 SVGAGI. CDR3 length equals 13 residues.